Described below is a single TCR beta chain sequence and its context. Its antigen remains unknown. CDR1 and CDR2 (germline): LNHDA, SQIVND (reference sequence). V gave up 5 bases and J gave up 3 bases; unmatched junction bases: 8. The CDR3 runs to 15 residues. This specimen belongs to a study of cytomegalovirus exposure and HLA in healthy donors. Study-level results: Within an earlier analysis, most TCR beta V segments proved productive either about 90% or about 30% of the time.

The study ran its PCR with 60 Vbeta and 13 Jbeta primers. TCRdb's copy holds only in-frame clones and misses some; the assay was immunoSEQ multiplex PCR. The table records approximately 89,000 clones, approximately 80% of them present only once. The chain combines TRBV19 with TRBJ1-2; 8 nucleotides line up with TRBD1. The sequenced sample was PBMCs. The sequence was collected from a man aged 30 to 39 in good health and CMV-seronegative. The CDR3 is CASSSRQGADYGYTF. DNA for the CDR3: TGTGCCAGTAGTTCTCGTCAGGGGGCTGACTATGGCTACACCTTC.